One T cell receptor (beta chain) is described in this entry. The target antigen is unknown. Clones were read by immunoSEQ multiplex PCR, and TCRdb kept only the in-frame ones, dropping some. The sample comprises around 43,000 clones, about 88% of which are singletons, and roughly 25% rests with the top ten. The time point here: pretreatment peripheral blood. The sample belongs to a study of PD-L1 blockade in urothelial cancer. Study-wide background: Blood was tested 3 weeks (second dose) and 6 weeks into treatment. Specimens of blood held a median count of approximately 150,000 T cells. Points from the study as a whole: Expansion of tumor-associated blood clones at 3 weeks was greater in durable-benefit patients. Patients with below-median pretreatment blood clonality survived longer.

The CDR3 length is 17 residues. Germline V gene data show CDR1 as SGHNT and CDR2 as YYREEE (reference sequence). Trimming shortened V by 0 bases and J by 0 bases, and 14 bases separated the two germline ends. The chain uses TRBV5-4 and TRBJ2-3, with D possibly matching TRBD1 (6 bases). The sequence was obtained from a donor aged 40 or over with urothelial cancer. This sample comprised PBMCs, obtained around atezolizumab (anti-PD-L1) treatment. As DNA, the CDR3 is TGTGCCAGCAGCTTGGCATTGGACAGTTCTAGCACAGATACGCAGTATTTT. Translation gives CASSLALDSSSTDTQYF.